The clone carrying this TCR beta chain was seen only once. This CDR3 is built from 15 residues. Per germline, CDR1 MNHEY and CDR2 SVGAGI. Trimming took 6 bases from V and 4 from J; bases not matched to a gene: 9. These data belong to a study of control samples from healthy donors and cancer patients. TCRdb keeps only in-frame clones here, not all; method: immunoSEQ multiplex PCR. This table holds 100,000 to 150,000 clones, about 95% found once. Sequencing was performed on blood. The receptor comes from a man younger than 45 in good health. The chain links TRBV6-5 to TRBJ2-7; 10 nucleotides agree with TRBD1. DNA of the CDR3: TGTGCCAGCAGCCCGGACAGGGGGGTCCAATACGAGCAGTACTTC. This codes for CASSPDRGVQYEQYF.